The 32 T cell receptor beta chains below all came from one sample that was sequenced in a study of cytomegalovirus exposure and HLA in healthy donors. PCR involved 60 Vbeta and 13 Jbeta primers. Only in-frame clones appear in the TCRdb table, and some are missing; sequencing was by immunoSEQ multiplex PCR. The top ten hold around 2% of the sample, which has 70,000 to 100,000 clones, over 75% seen once. The sequenced material came from PBMCs. The receptors derive from a man between 18 and 29 years old in good health and CMV-seronegative.

This clone was recorded only once. The chain combines TRBV12-5 with TRBJ2-3, with D maybe TRBD1 (6 bases). Trimming took off 2 bases at V and 11 bases at J, with 17 bases between the two ends. This CDR3 has 14 residues. Germline V gene data show CDR1 as LGHNT and CDR2 as FRNRAP. DNA for the CDR3: TGTGCTAGTGGTTTGCCAACAGGACAGACCAAGCAGTATTTT. It codes for CASGLPTGQTKQYF.

In its sample, this clone was seen once. V and J are TRBV11-3 and TRBJ2-7, with 9 bases matching TRBD1. Germline CDR1 reads SGHNT; CDR2 reads YENEEA. CDR3 length: 16 residues. V lost 0 bases, J lost 1 base, and 4 bases stayed unmatched. CDR3 nucleotide sequence: TGTGCCAGCAGCTTAGAAGCGGGACAGGGTTCCTACGAGCAGTACTTC. This sequence encodes CASSLEAGQGSYEQYF. Filled out from reference TRBV11-3 and TRBJ2-7, the complete variable domain reads EAGVVQSPRYKIIEKKQPVAFWCNPISGHNTLYWYLQNLGQGPELLIRYENEEAVDDSQLPKDRFSAERLKGVDSTLKIQPAELGDSAVYLCASSLEAGQGSYEQYFGPGTRLTVT.

The chain combines TRBV30 with TRBJ2-5, with TRBD1 matching 9 bases. The germline CDR1 and CDR2 sequences are GTSNPN and SVGIG (reference sequence). With V trimmed by 0 bases and J by 5 bases, 4 bases remained unmatched. This CDR3 has 14 amino acids. CDR3 DNA sequence: TGTGCCTGGAGTGTCGGGACAGGGCGTGAGACCCAGTACTTC. The encoded protein is CAWSVGTGRETQYF.

The chain is built from TRBV5-1 and TRBJ2-2, with D unresolved. The CDR3 runs 15 residues. CDR1 is SGHRS, CDR2 YFSETQ, per germline. The V gene lost 4 bases and the J gene lost 6 bases, with 16 bases spanning the gap. The DNA for the CDR3 is TGCGCCAGCAGCCCCGATGTCCAAGGAGCCGGGGAGCTGTTTTTT. Translating gives CASSPDVQGAGELFF.

The chain uses TRBV30 and TRBJ2-7; D perhaps matches TRBD1 (5 bases). Germline V gene lookup returns CDR1 GTSNPN and CDR2 SVGIG (reference sequence). Trimming stripped 3 bases from V and 2 bases from J, with 14 bases between. The CDR3 runs to 14 residues. As DNA, the CDR3 is TGTGCCTGGAGCTTGACAGCCGTGACCTACGAGCAGTACTTC. This sequence encodes CAWSLTAVTYEQYF.

V and J are TRBV19 and TRBJ2-7, with 10 bases lining up with TRBD2. The ends lost 5 bases at V and 7 bases at J; junction bases unmatched: 20. Germline CDR1 LNHDA, CDR2 SQIVND (reference sequence). The CDR3 has 18 residues. CDR3 nucleotides: TGTGCCAGTAGTCCCCGGAGCGGGGGGGTTAAGTTCTTCCGTGAGCAGTACTTC. Translated, it gives CASSPRSGGVKFFREQYF.

This clone showed up just once. The chain uses TRBV19 and TRBJ2-1; TRBD2 matches at 9 bases. Losses at the gene ends were 2 bases for V and 3 bases for J; bases not matched to a gene: 5. The CDR3 loop spans 16 amino acids. Germline V gene lookup returns CDR1 LNHDA and CDR2 SQIVND (reference sequence). CDR3 region: CASSIFPAGGYNEQFF. The CDR3, as DNA: TGTGCCAGTAGTATATTCCCAGCGGGAGGCTACAATGAGCAGTTCTTC.

The CDR3, as DNA: TGCGCCAGCAGCCTCGCGGGGGGGACGGATACGCAGTATTTT. Protein product: CASSLAGGTDTQYF. V and J are TRBV4-1 and TRBJ2-3; 9 nucleotides line up with TRBD2. This CDR3 has 14 amino acids. The germline V gene has CDR1 MGHRA and CDR2 YSYEKL. With V trimmed by 4 bases and J by 6 bases, 5 bases remained unmatched.

V usage is TRBV4-2 and J usage is TRBJ1-4, with TRBD1 as a possible D gene (5 bases). CDR1 and CDR2 (germline): LGHNA, YNFKEQ. Trimming left V 1 base short and J 2 bases short, with 11 bases between. The CDR3 has 16 amino acids. The CDR3 region is CASSQGGVDTNEKLFF. CDR3 bases: TGTGCCAGCAGCCAAGGGGGCGTTGATACTAATGAAAAACTGTTTTTT.

In its sample, this clone was seen once. This chain links TRBV11-2 with TRBJ1-2; 7 bases map to TRBD1. Germline loops: CDR1 SGHAT, CDR2 FQNNGV. The CDR3 totals 13 residues. V lost 6 bases, J lost 6 bases, and 7 bases stayed unmatched. CDR3 amino acids: CASSPDRVNGYTF. The CDR3 DNA sequence: TGTGCCAGCAGTCCCGACAGGGTAAATGGCTACACCTTC.

The chain is built from TRBV19 and TRBJ1-2; TRBD1 might be the D (6 bases). Germline V gene sequence: CDR1 LNHDA, CDR2 SQIVND (reference sequence). The germline V and J ends were trimmed by 8 bases and 10 bases, with 17 bases remaining between them. There are 12 residues in the CDR3. CDR3 region: CASGQAQGAYTF. CDR3 bases: TGTGCCAGTGGGCAGGCACAGGGTGCCTACACCTTC.

This clone has a single count. The CDR3 DNA sequence: TGTGCCAGCAGCCAGGGGGTGGGGCACATTCAGTACTTC. Its translation is CASSQGVGHIQYF. The gene calls are TRBV6-5 and TRBJ2-4; 7 bases are shared with TRBD1. Germline CDR1 is MNHEY and CDR2 is SVGAGI. This CDR3 comprises 13 residues. The V segment lost 6 bases and the J segment 8 bases; nucleotides outside the gene matches: 7.

The rearrangement uses TRBV18 and TRBJ1-6; 10 nucleotides agree with TRBD1. The CDR3 contains 15 residues. In germline, CDR1 is KGHSH, CDR2 LQKENI. J lost 8 bases, V lost 3 bases, and 4 bases had no gene match. The CDR3 nucleotides are TGTGCCAGCTCACCTACCGGGACAGGGGATTCACCCCTCCACTTT. Its protein is CASSPTGTGDSPLHF.

This clone was found a few times. The V gene is TRBV7-6, the J gene TRBJ1-2; TRBD1 agrees at 9 bases. Germline trimming cut 1 base from V and 8 bases from J; bases unmatched to any gene: 5. The CDR3 length is 14 residues. Germline V lookup: CDR1 SGHVS, CDR2 FNYEAQ. The DNA of the CDR3 is TGTGCCAGCAGCTTAGGCGGACAGGGGTACGGCTACACCTTC. Translated, it gives CASSLGGQGYGYTF.

This clone was observed a few times. V and J are TRBV6-5 and TRBJ1-2; no clear D. CDR1 and CDR2 (germline): MNHEY, SVGAGI. CDR3 length: 15 residues. Trimming cost V 6 bases and J 0 bases, with 14 bases left between them. The DNA for the CDR3 is TGTGCCAGCAGCTTAAGGAGGACCTCTAACTATGGCTACACCTTC. Encoded protein: CASSLRRTSNYGYTF.

CDR3 nucleotides: TGTGCCAGTAGTCCCGGGGTGGGACAGCCCCAGCATTTT. Translated, it gives CASSPGVGQPQHF. The chain recombines TRBV19 with TRBJ1-5, with D unresolved. The V gene's germline CDR1 is LNHDA and CDR2 SQIVND (reference sequence). This CDR3 is 13 amino acids long. V lost 5 bases, J lost 7 bases, and 12 bases lay in between.

This chain joins TRBV4-2 and TRBJ2-7, with D possibly being TRBD1 (6 bases). V gave up 1 base and J gave up 0 bases, with 16 bases separating them. The CDR3 is 17 residues long. Germline V gene sequence: CDR1 LGHNA, CDR2 YNFKEQ. The CDR3 coding sequence is TGTGCCAGCAGCCAAGTTGGGCAGGGGCCGAGCTCCTACGAGCAGTACTTC. Translating it yields CASSQVGQGPSSYEQYF.

The rearrangement uses TRBV4-2 and TRBJ1-1; TRBD1 aligns across 8 bases. The CDR3 totals 17 residues. Per the germline V gene, CDR1 is LGHNA and CDR2 is YNFKEQ. Losses at the gene ends were 4 bases for V and 1 base for J; bases not matched to a gene: 11. Here the CDR3 DNA reads TGTGCCAGCAGCCCCGCGGACAGGGAGTTTCAGAACACTGAAGCTTTCTTT. It codes for CASSPADREFQNTEAFF.

V usage is TRBV6-1 and J usage is TRBJ1-2; D ambiguous. There are 14 residues in the CDR3. The V and J ends lost 1 base and 4 bases respectively, with 10 bases between them. Germline V gene sequence: CDR1 MNHNS, CDR2 SASEGT. DNA of the CDR3: TGTGCCAGCAGTGAAGTGCACGGTTCCTATGGCTACACCTTC. Its protein is CASSEVHGSYGYTF.

V usage is TRBV18 and J usage is TRBJ1-5; TRBD1 agrees at 7 bases. The CDR3 consists of 16 residues. Germline V gene sequence: CDR1 KGHSH, CDR2 LQKENI. V lost 2 bases and J lost 4; bases outside the gene matches: 8. CDR3 residues: CASSPDTGAINQPQHF. CDR3 DNA sequence: TGTGCCAGCTCACCAGATACAGGGGCGATTAATCAGCCCCAGCATTTT. Drawing the rest from reference TRBV18 and TRBJ1-5, the complete variable domain is NAGVMQNPRHLVRRRGQEARLRCSPMKGHSHVYWYRQLPEEGLKFMVYLQKENIIDESGMPKERFSAEFPKEGPSILRIQQVVRGDSAAYFCASSPDTGAINQPQHFGDGTRLSIL.

This rearrangement joins TRBV6-1 to TRBJ1-5; 7 nucleotides line up with TRBD1. The V segment lost 6 bases and the J segment 4 bases; nucleotides outside the gene matches: 6. CDR3 size: 14 residues. The V gene's germline CDR1 is MNHNS and CDR2 SASEGT. The CDR3 bases are TGTGCCAGCAGGAGGACAGGCGCAAATCAGCCCCAGCATTTT. Protein product: CASRRTGANQPQHF.

J is TRBJ1-1 and V is TRBV13; D is ambiguous. This CDR3 is built from 14 residues. CDR1 is PRHDT and CDR2 is FYEKMQ in the germline V gene (reference sequence). Trimming shortened V by 4 bases and J by 5 bases, and 14 bases separated the two germline ends. The CDR3 here is CASSSAEAGTEAFF. CDR3 in DNA: TGTGCCAGCAGCTCGGCAGAGGCCGGGACTGAAGCTTTCTTT.

The rearrangement links TRBV5-1 to TRBJ2-5; tentative D call: TRBD2 (5 bases). Germline values: CDR1 SGHRS, CDR2 YFSETQ. The CDR3 loop spans 16 amino acids. The V end lost 4 bases, the J end lost 3 bases, and 19 bases lay between the germline ends. The CDR3 DNA reads as TGCGCCAGCAGCCAAATCTGGCCCTCGGGGAAAGAGACCCAGTACTTC. This translates into CASSQIWPSGKETQYF.

In its sample, this clone was seen once. This chain uses TRBV28 with TRBJ1-1; 7 bases align to TRBD1. The CDR3 runs to 15 residues. The trim removed 5 bases at V and 0 bases at J, leaving 6 bases unmatched. CDR1 and CDR2 (germline): MDHEN, SYDVKM. The CDR3 is CASSPGTAMNTEAFF. CDR3 coding DNA: TGTGCCAGCAGTCCCGGGACAGCCATGAACACTGAAGCTTTCTTT.

CDR3 nucleotide sequence: TGTGCCAGCGGCCGACAGGGGGCAAGAGGCTACACCTTC. Its protein product is CASGRQGARGYTF. The J gene is TRBJ1-2, the V gene TRBV6-5, with 10 bases matching TRBD1. V was pared by 8 bases and J by 8 bases, with 8 bases of the junction left unmatched. The CDR3 has 13 amino acids. Germline assignment: CDR1 MNHEY and CDR2 SVGAGI.

This clone appeared once. The J gene is TRBJ1-1, the V gene TRBV6-5, with D perhaps TRBD1 (6 bases). CDR1 and CDR2 from the germline V gene are MNHEY and SVGAGI. This CDR3 contains 14 residues. V dropped 6 bases and J dropped 5 bases, with 16 bases sitting between them. CDR3 protein: CASRASTGQTEAFF. The DNA of the CDR3 is TGTGCCAGCAGAGCCTCCACAGGGCAGACTGAAGCTTTCTTT.

The chain is built from TRBV4-1 and TRBJ2-3, with TRBD2 matching over 7 bases. The CDR3 runs to 16 residues. The germline CDR1 and CDR2 sequences are MGHRA and YSYEKL. Unmatched junction bases numbered 23, after V lost 6 bases and J lost 14 bases. The CDR3 reads CASRHPTGTNPARRYF. CDR3 sequence (DNA): TGCGCCAGCAGACACCCAACCGGGACTAACCCCGCCCGTCGGTATTTT.

This sequence joins TRBV19 and TRBJ1-1; D possibly corresponds to TRBD1 (5 bases). The ends were cut back, 6 bases at V and 4 bases at J, with 18 bases in the middle. CDR1 LNHDA and CDR2 SQIVND come from the germline V gene (reference sequence). CDR3 size: 15 residues. Written as DNA, the CDR3 is TGTGCCAGTAGATGGGGGGTGCGGGCCAGCACTGAAGCTTTCTTT. Translated: CASRWGVRASTEAFF.

This clone has more than one count but fewer than ten. The chain is built from TRBV10-3 and TRBJ2-3; D might be TRBD2 (7 bases). The V end was cut by 11 bases, the J end by 1 base, with 16 bases between. Germline V gives CDR1 ENHRY, CDR2 SYGVKD. The CDR3 is made up of 14 amino acids. The chain's CDR3 is CAGREGGGTDTQYF. The CDR3 DNA sequence: TGTGCCGGGAGGGAGGGGGGTGGCACAGATACGCAGTATTTT.

This rearrangement joins TRBV14 to TRBJ2-1; 10 bases agree with TRBD2. CDR1 and CDR2 (germline): SGHDN, FVKESK. The CDR3 is made up of 16 amino acids. Trimming took 3 bases from V and 4 from J; bases not matched to a gene: 6. The CDR3 region is CASSHLASGGYNEQFF. CDR3 bases: TGTGCCAGCAGCCACCTAGCTAGCGGGGGTTACAATGAGCAGTTCTTC.

For this clone: This CDR3 is also generated by other DNA sequences in the sample. The rearrangement links TRBV19 to TRBJ2-7; 9 bases are a match to TRBD1. V gave up 6 bases and J gave up 0 bases; unmatched junction bases: 3. The V gene's germline CDR1 is LNHDA and CDR2 SQIVND (reference sequence). The CDR3 loop spans 14 amino acids. In nucleotides, the CDR3 is TGTGCCAGTAGCACGGGACAGGGCTCCTACGAGCAGTACTTC. It translates to CASSTGQGSYEQYF.

The chain carries TRBV6-4 and TRBJ2-1, with 11 bases aligning to TRBD1. Per germline, CDR1 MRHNA and CDR2 SNTAGT. V was pared by 3 bases and J by 10 bases, with 5 bases of the junction left unmatched. CDR3 length equals 14 residues. CDR3 coding DNA: TGTGCCAGCAGTGAGGGGACAGGGGGTGAGGAGCAGTTCTTC. Protein product: CASSEGTGGEEQFF.